This T cell receptor (beta chain) derives from a study of cytomegalovirus exposure and HLA in healthy donors. Overall study results and limits: Accounts indicate the classifier identified cytomegalovirus status with strong specificity and sensitivity.

This CDR3 spans 14 amino acids. In regard to this clone: Its matching antigen is unknown.

Here immunoSEQ multiplex PCR was the method, and the copy in TCRdb shows in-frame clones only, minus some. The sample records 200,000 to 250,000 clones, 85% to 95% being singletons. This receptor was identified in a woman younger than 30 in good health and CMV-seronegative. The material sequenced was PBMCs. The V gene is TRBV12-2, the J gene TRBJ2-3; whether TRBD2, the table's D call, matches the DNA was not checked. TRBV12-2 is annotated as a pseudogene. The CDR3 sequence is CASRSLARTDTQYF. The CDR3 region has the DNA TGTGCAAGTCGCTCTCTAGCGCGAACAGATACGCAGTATTTT.